These 8 T cell receptor beta chains came from one sample sequenced in a study of PD-1 blockade in mismatch repair-deficient tumors (dated by TCRdb to 2016 to 2017). The library was obtained by the immunoSEQ multiplex PCR assay. In its TCRdb copy, this immuneACCESS table keeps in-frame sequences only and misses some clones. Where compared with another copy, unresolved V genes explain less than half of these, and the others have no known cause. This sample lists about 100,000 clones; approximately 83% were detected once. About 6.3% of the sample belongs to the ten largest clones. Sample: peripheral blood, taken approximately 35 weeks after starting pembrolizumab. These TCRs come from an adult with mismatch repair-deficient cancer.

V gene TRBV4-3 combines with J gene TRBJ2-5; weak D call: TRBD1 (6 bases). This CDR3 has 16 residues. The V and J ends lost 0 bases and 1 base respectively, with 12 bases between them. CDR1 and CDR2 (germline): LGHNA, YSLEER. DNA of the CDR3: TGCGCCAGCAGCCAAGAGGGACACCCAACCCAAGAGACCCAGTACTTC. Protein product: CASSQEGHPTQETQYF.

This chain connects TRBV7-3 to TRBJ1-1; tentatively, D is TRBD1 (6 bases). Germline V gives CDR1 SGHTA, CDR2 FQGTGA. The CDR3 runs to 15 residues. The V end lost 0 bases, the J end lost 1 base, and 9 bases lay between the germline ends. This CDR3 is CASSLTGGQNTEAFF. CDR3 bases: TGTGCCAGCAGCTTAACAGGGGGACAGAACACTGAAGCTTTCTTT.

The rearrangement uses TRBV30 and TRBJ2-4; 8 bases align to TRBD1. Looked up from germline, CDR1 is GTSNPN and CDR2 is SVGIG (reference sequence). J lost 6 bases, V lost 5 bases, and 3 bases had no gene match. The CDR3 extends over 12 amino acids. CDR3 amino acids: CAWAGGGNIQYF. CDR3 DNA sequence: TGTGCCTGGGCAGGGGGCGGAAACATTCAGTACTTC.

The chain employs TRBV4-1 and TRBJ2-3; 9 nucleotides align to TRBD2. CDR1 and CDR2 (germline): MGHRA, YSYEKL. Trimming took 2 bases from V and 3 from J; bases not matched to a gene: 6. This CDR3 has 16 amino acids. The CDR3 bases are TGCGCCAGCAGCCAATTAGCGGGAGTGGTAACAGATACGCAGTATTTT. Protein sequence: CASSQLAGVVTDTQYF.

This clone was seen once. This chain joins TRBV9 and TRBJ2-7; D tentatively reads TRBD1 or TRBD2 (5 bases each). This CDR3 spans 15 amino acids. Trimming pared 2 bases from V and 8 bases from J, leaving 20 bases between. The germline gives CDR1 SGDLS, CDR2 YYNGEE. This CDR3 reads CASSVAGTIPTQQYF. The CDR3 DNA sequence: TGTGCCAGCAGCGTCGCCGGGACCATACCTACGCAGCAGTACTTC.

The rearrangement uses TRBV15 and TRBJ2-5; D gene unclear. Germline CDR1 and CDR2: LNHNV and YYDKDF (reference sequence). The ends were cut back, 0 bases at V and 4 bases at J, with 9 bases in the middle. This CDR3 is built from 14 residues. The CDR3, as DNA: TGTGCCACCAGCAGAGATCACAGTGGAGAGACCCAGTACTTC. Protein product: CATSRDHSGETQYF.

The chain is built from TRBV28 and TRBJ1-1, with 12 bases that match TRBD1. V was pared by 4 bases and J by 6 bases, with 12 bases of the junction left unmatched. This CDR3 is built from 17 residues. Per the germline V gene, CDR1 is MDHEN and CDR2 is SYDVKM. The CDR3 is CASSYPGQGALNAEAFF. DNA of the CDR3: TGTGCCAGCAGTTACCCGGGACAGGGGGCCCTCAACGCTGAAGCTTTCTTT.

The chain combines TRBV9 with TRBJ2-5, with TRBD1 matching over 8 bases. V trimming: 4 bases; J trimming: 7 bases; junction bases outside the gene matches: 9. This CDR3 comprises 14 residues. Germline CDR1 SGDLS, CDR2 YYNGEE. CDR3 sequence: CASSPGTGRGTQYF. DNA for the CDR3: TGTGCCAGCAGCCCCGGGACAGGACGTGGGACCCAGTACTTC. Full variable domain (outside the CDR3, taken from reference TRBV9 and TRBJ2-5): DSGVTQTPKHLITATGQRVTLRCSPRSGDLSVYWYQQSLDQGLQFLIQYYNGEERAKGNILERFSAQQFPDLHSELNLSSLELGDSALYFCASSPGTGRGTQYFGPGTRLLVL.